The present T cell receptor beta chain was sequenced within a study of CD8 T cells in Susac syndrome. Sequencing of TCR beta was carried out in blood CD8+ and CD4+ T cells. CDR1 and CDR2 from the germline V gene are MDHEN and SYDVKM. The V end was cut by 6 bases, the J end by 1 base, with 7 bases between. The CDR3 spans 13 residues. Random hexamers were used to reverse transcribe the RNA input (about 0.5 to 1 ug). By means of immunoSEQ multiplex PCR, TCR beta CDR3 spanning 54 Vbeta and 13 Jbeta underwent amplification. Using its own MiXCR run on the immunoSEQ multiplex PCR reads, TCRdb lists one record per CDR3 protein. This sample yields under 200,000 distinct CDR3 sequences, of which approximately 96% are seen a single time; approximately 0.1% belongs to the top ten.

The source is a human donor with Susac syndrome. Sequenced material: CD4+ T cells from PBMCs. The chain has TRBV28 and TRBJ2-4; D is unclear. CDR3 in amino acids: CASRGLAKNIQYF. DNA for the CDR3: TGTGCCAGCAGAGGCTTGGCCAAAAACATTCAGTACTTC.